The rows below give T cell receptor beta chains drawn from one sample of a study of identical twins. TCRdb processed the 5' RACE reads anew with MiXCR; each CDR3 protein has one entry. Altogether more than 1.5 million distinct CDR3 sequences are present, more than 30% being singletons, with the ten largest covering less than 0.35%. Sequenced sample: cord blood. The receptors were gathered from a newborn girl in good health. The CDR3 runs from the conserved cysteine through the conserved F or W. The D gene is left open where the match is weak. Clone size is stated in some rows and not others, as once, few, many or a class when expanded.

j_gene	abundance	v_gene	d_gene	CDR3aa	CDR3nt
TRBJ2-3	.	TRBV4-2	.	CASSPGGQSTDTQYF	TGTGCCAGCAGCCCGGGCGGGCAGTCCACAGATACGCAGTATTTT
TRBJ2-4	.	TRBV30	.	CAWSTGTKNIQYF	TGTGCCTGGAGTACAGGGACCAAAAACATTCAGTACTTC
TRBJ2-5	few	TRBV7-2	TRBD2	CASSFTSGGYQETQYF	TGTGCCAGCAGCTTCACTAGCGGGGGGTATCAAGAGACCCAGTACTTC
TRBJ1-4	few	TRBV28	.	CASSAQGGGEKLFF	TGTGCCAGCAGTGCACAGGGAGGCGGTGAAAAACTGTTTTTT
TRBJ2-3	many	TRBV5-4	.	CASSSGLLSTDTQYF	TGTGCCAGCAGTTCGGGACTCCTCAGCACAGATACGCAGTATTTT
TRBJ2-1	many	TRBV6-6	.	CASSYDSYNEQFF	TGCGCCAGCAGCTATGACTCCTACAATGAGCAGTTCTTC
TRBJ1-2	.	TRBV27	.	CASRSVRYGYTF	TGTGCCAGCAGGTCGGTTCGCTATGGCTACACCTTC
TRBJ1-6	.	TRBV5-5	.	CASSYGFVSPLHF	TGTGCCAGCAGCTACGGGTTTGTTTCACCCCTCCACTTT
TRBJ2-1	.	TRBV24-1	TRBD2	CATSERGLAGGNEQFF	TGTGCCACCAGTGAGCGGGGACTAGCGGGAGGTAATGAGCAGTTCTTC
TRBJ2-7	many	TRBV20-1	.	CSATPKDTYEQYF	TGCAGTGCTACTCCCAAAGACACCTACGAGCAGTACTTC
TRBJ1-1	.	TRBV20-1	TRBD1	CSAVPGTANTEAFF	TGCAGTGCTGTTCCCGGGACAGCGAACACTGAAGCTTTCTTT
TRBJ2-1	few	TRBV27	TRBD2	CASRRREGPLLNEQFF	TGTGCCAGTCGGCGGCGGGAGGGCCCTCTGTTGAATGAGCAGTTCTTC
TRBJ1-2	few	TRBV29-1	TRBD1	CSVGQGPSYGYTF	TGCAGCGTTGGACAGGGGCCCAGCTATGGCTACACCTTC
TRBJ2-5	few	TRBV20-1	TRBD2	CSARGLARKETQYF	TGCAGTGCTAGGGGACTAGCCCGCAAGGAGACCCAGTACTTC
TRBJ2-1	few	TRBV3-1	TRBD2	CASSQMSSGLYNEQFF	TGTGCCAGCAGCCAAATGTCTAGCGGACTATACAATGAGCAGTTCTTC
TRBJ1-5	few	TRBV6-4	.	CASSVFENRYSNQPQHF	TGTGCCAGCAGTGTATTTGAGAACAGGTATAGCAATCAGCCCCAGCATTTT
TRBJ1-4	once	TRBV5-1	.	CASSFAPGLSEKLFF	TGCGCCAGCAGCTTTGCACCAGGGCTCTCGGAAAAACTGTTTTTT
TRBJ1-4	.	TRBV29-1	TRBD1	CSVPTGEYGKLFF	TGCAGCGTCCCGACAGGGGAGTACGGAAAACTGTTTTTT
TRBJ2-5	.	TRBV21-1	.	CASSNSYGARTGNFWEQYF	TGTGCCAGCAGCAACTCATATGGCGCTAGGACAGGGAATTTTTGGGAGCAGTACTTC
TRBJ2-3	few	TRBV20-1	.	CSEERATGADTQYF	TGCAGTGAGGAGCGGGCCACCGGAGCAGATACGCAGTATTTT
TRBJ2-1	few	TRBV20-1	.	CSAHRSGRATYNEQFF	TGCAGTGCCCACCGCTCGGGGCGGGCGACCTACAATGAGCAGTTCTTC
TRBJ2-2	.	TRBV12-3/TRBV12-4	TRBD1	CASSPTGPNTGELFF	TGTGCCAGCAGTCCGACAGGGCCGAACACCGGGGAGCTGTTTTTT
TRBJ2-7	few	TRBV20-1	TRBD1	CSAGGQGPVNEQYF	TGCAGTGCTGGCGGACAGGGCCCTGTTAACGAGCAGTACTTC
TRBJ1-1	once	TRBV7-8	TRBD1	CASSPARQGGTEAFF	TGTGCCAGCAGCCCCGCCCGACAGGGGGGCACTGAAGCTTTCTTT
TRBJ2-1	.	TRBV15	.	CATSRDLATYNEQFF	TGTGCCACCAGCAGAGATTTGGCCACCTACAATGAGCAGTTCTTC
TRBJ1-2	few	TRBV20-1	.	CSARSQKTENYGYTF	TGCAGTGCTAGATCCCAAAAGACAGAGAACTATGGCTACACCTTC
TRBJ2-7	.	TRBV19	.	CASSIAGANEQYF	TGTGCCAGTAGTATAGCGGGAGCTAACGAGCAGTACTTC
TRBJ2-4	few	TRBV6-2/TRBV6-3	.	CASSPSGVSIQYF	TGTGCCAGCAGCCCTAGTGGGGTTAGCATTCAGTACTTC
TRBJ1-5	.	TRBV21-1	.	CASSKQGFGDQPQHF	TGTGCCAGCAGCAAGCAAGGGTTCGGGGATCAGCCCCAGCATTTT
TRBJ1-2	.	TRBV5-1	.	CASSPVAANDGYTF	TGCGCCAGCAGCCCTGTGGCAGCTAACGATGGCTACACCTTC
TRBJ2-4	few	TRBV28	.	CASSSQTGAKNIQYF	TGTGCCAGCAGTTCTCAAACAGGGGCCAAAAACATTCAGTACTTC
TRBJ2-3	once	TRBV12-3/TRBV12-4	.	CASSFGVSQYF	TGTGCCAGCAGTTTTGGGGTATCACAGTATTTT
TRBJ1-2	few	TRBV3-1	.	CASSQVSGVDYGYTF	TGTGCCAGCAGCCAAGTGAGTGGGGTAGACTATGGCTACACCTTC
TRBJ2-7	few	TRBV6-2/TRBV6-3	.	CASSHSLQRMSSYEQYF	TGTGCCAGCAGCCACTCCCTCCAGCGGATGAGCTCCTACGAGCAGTACTTC
TRBJ2-1	.	TRBV6-5	.	CASSYSSASDEQFF	TGTGCCAGCAGTTACTCGTCGGCTAGCGATGAGCAGTTCTTC
TRBJ2-7	.	TRBV20-1	TRBD1	CSASRGTGYLEQYF	TGCAGTGCTAGTCGGGGGACAGGGTATCTCGAGCAGTACTTC
TRBJ1-1	.	TRBV6-5	.	CASSQALQNTEAFF	TGTGCCAGCAGTCAGGCGCTACAGAACACTGAAGCTTTCTTT
TRBJ2-3	few	TRBV21-1	.	CASNRGLAGAPWERDTQYF	TGTGCCAGCAACCGAGGACTAGCGGGCGCTCCATGGGAGAGAGATACGCAGTATTTT
TRBJ2-1	.	TRBV20-1	.	CSAPSHYYNEQFF	TGCAGTGCCCCTTCCCACTACTACAATGAGCAGTTCTTC
TRBJ1-4	.	TRBV25-1	.	CASSEYPGNEKLFF	TGTGCCAGCAGTGAATACCCAGGGAATGAAAAACTGTTTTTT
TRBJ2-1	few	TRBV10-3	TRBD2	CAISDSSGRAGENEQFF	TGTGCCATCAGTGATTCGAGCGGGAGGGCCGGGGAGAATGAGCAGTTCTTC
TRBJ2-7	few	TRBV2	.	CASSERQGGPYEQYF	TGTGCCAGCAGTGAACGGCAGGGAGGTCCTTACGAGCAGTACTTC
TRBJ1-5	.	TRBV6-1	TRBD1	CASSERTGTRVVQPQHF	TGTGCCAGCAGTGAACGGACAGGGACACGGGTTGTTCAGCCCCAGCATTTT
TRBJ2-7	.	TRBV6-6	.	CASSPMPTSYEQYF	TGTGCCAGCAGCCCGATGCCAACCTCCTACGAGCAGTACTTC
TRBJ2-1	few	TRBV7-9	TRBD2	CASSSSETSGRAEGIGQFF	TGTGCCAGCAGCTCATCCGAGACTAGCGGGAGGGCCGAGGGCATCGGGCAGTTCTTC
TRBJ2-2	once	TRBV13	.	CASSPWLVTGELFF	TGTGCCAGCAGCCCCTGGTTAGTGACCGGGGAGCTGTTTTTT
TRBJ2-5	.	TRBV10-3	.	CAISDPLRGGPFEQYF	TGTGCCATCAGTGATCCCTTGAGGGGGGGCCCCTTTGAGCAGTACTTC
TRBJ1-2	.	TRBV5-1	TRBD1	CASSLEGQGGASYGYTF	TGCGCCAGCAGCTTGGAGGGACAGGGAGGTGCTAGCTATGGCTACACCTTC
TRBJ2-7	.	TRBV12-3/TRBV12-4	.	CASSSRTLYEQYF	TGTGCCAGCAGTTCCCGGACTCTCTACGAGCAGTACTTC
TRBJ1-5	.	TRBV6-5	.	CASSYTPLGAESNQPQHF	TGTGCCAGCAGTTACACCCCTTTGGGGGCAGAGAGCAATCAGCCCCAGCATTTT
TRBJ2-7	many	TRBV24-1	.	CATSDLQGYEQYF	TGTGCCACCAGTGATTTGCAAGGCTACGAGCAGTACTTC